The 13 T cell receptor beta chains given below trace back to one sample, sequenced in a study of control samples from healthy donors and cancer patients. Repertoires were generated with immunoSEQ multiplex PCR, while TCRdb's copy carries only in-frame clones and drops some. Of about 150,000 clones in the sample, approximately 93% were seen once. The sequencing input was blood. These receptors were collected from a man in his late teens or twenties in good health.

This chain connects TRBV12-3 or TRBV12-4 to TRBJ2-3; D gene ambiguous. V was cut by 6 bases and J by 5 bases, with 12 bases left in between. The CDR3 runs 13 residues. CDR3 protein: CASSPDGEDTQYF. The CDR3 region has the DNA TGTGCCAGCAGCCCCGACGGAGAAGATACGCAGTATTTT.

The chain uses TRBV7-6 and TRBJ1-1, with D possibly being TRBD1 (5 bases). The CDR3 loop spans 18 amino acids. Germline assignment: CDR1 SGHVS and CDR2 FNYEAQ. V shed 1 base and J shed 3 bases, with 21 bases lying between them. The CDR3 region has the DNA TGTGCCAGCAGCTTAGAACAGTGGGGTCAGCTGGGGGACACTGAAGCTTTCTTT. Protein sequence: CASSLEQWGQLGDTEAFF.

The rearrangement uses TRBV6-4 and TRBJ2-1, with a possible D match to TRBD2 (6 bases). This CDR3 is built from 16 residues. Germline values: CDR1 MRHNA, CDR2 SNTAGT. V was shortened by 0 bases and J by 0 bases, with 9 bases between the two germline ends. CDR3 nucleotides: TGTGCCAGCAGTGACTCACTAGCCAGCTCCTACAATGAGCAGTTCTTC. It specifies CASSDSLASSYNEQFF.

This chain uses TRBV28 with TRBJ1-2, with D perhaps TRBD1 (5 bases). This CDR3 spans 14 amino acids. CDR1 is MDHEN and CDR2 is SYDVKM in the germline V gene. The germline V and J ends were trimmed by 6 bases and 2 bases, with 13 bases remaining between them. CDR3 DNA sequence: TGTGCCAGCAGCCCCGGGGGAGGGAACTATGGCTACACCTTC. Translating gives CASSPGGGNYGYTF.

The chain recombines TRBV28 with TRBJ1-5, with 7 nucleotides matching TRBD1. This CDR3 contains 15 residues. Per germline, CDR1 MDHEN and CDR2 SYDVKM. The V segment lost 6 bases and the J segment 6 bases; nucleotides outside the gene matches: 11. The CDR3 DNA is TGTGCCAGCAGCCCCGGGACAGTCAACGGTCAGCCCCAGCATTTT. Its translation: CASSPGTVNGQPQHF.

J is TRBJ2-5 and V is TRBV9, with D tentatively TRBD2 (6 bases). Trimming took off 7 bases at V and 2 bases at J, with 12 bases between the two ends. The CDR3 is 13 residues long. Germline V gene lookup returns CDR1 SGDLS and CDR2 YYNGEE. This CDR3 reads CASGGTEQETQYF. CDR3 bases: TGTGCCAGCGGGGGGACCGAGCAAGAGACCCAGTACTTC.

The chain carries TRBV3-1 (or the pseudogene TRBV3-2) and TRBJ2-1, with D perhaps assigned TRBD1 or TRBD2 (5 bases each). The V and J ends lost 4 bases and 5 bases respectively, with 18 bases between them. The length of the CDR3 is 16 residues. The germline V gene has CDR1 LGHDT and CDR2 YNNKEL (reference sequence). Here the CDR3 DNA reads TGTGCCAGCAGCCCACTGACAGAGGGAACGAACAATGAGCAGTTCTTC. This encodes CASSPLTEGTNNEQFF.

The chain recombines TRBV28 with TRBJ1-1; D is unclear. The CDR3 runs 12 residues. V dropped 6 bases and J dropped 6 bases, with 11 bases sitting between them. The germline CDR1 and CDR2 sequences are MDHEN and SYDVKM. Here the CDR3 reads CASSTARAEAFF. DNA for the CDR3: TGTGCCAGCAGCACCGCTAGGGCTGAAGCTTTCTTT.

The chain has TRBV6-6 and TRBJ1-1; D is unclear. The CDR3 consists of 11 residues. Germline V gene lookup returns CDR1 MNHNY and CDR2 SVGAGI (reference sequence). The V and J ends lost 4 bases and 4 bases respectively, with 4 bases between them. The CDR3 nucleotides read TGTGCCAGCAGTTCGACCACTGAAGCTTTCTTT. It yields the protein CASSSTTEAFF.

V gene TRBV5-1 combines with J gene TRBJ2-2, with D possibly matching TRBD1 (5 bases). Germline V gene lookup returns CDR1 SGHRS and CDR2 YFSETQ. This CDR3 has 16 residues. Trimming cost V 3 bases and J 1 base, with 13 bases left between them. CDR3 sequence reads: CASSYQITGNTGELFF. In DNA form, the CDR3 reads TGCGCCAGCAGCTACCAGATTACAGGGAACACCGGGGAGCTGTTTTTT. The full variable domain, completed using reference TRBV5-1 and TRBJ2-2, is KAGVTQTPRYLIKTRGQQVTLSCSPISGHRSVSWYQQTPGQGLQFLFEYFSETQRNKGNFPGRFSGRQFSNSRSEMNVSTLELGDSALYLCASSYQITGNTGELFFGEGSRLTVL.

The chain employs TRBV7-2 and TRBJ1-5, with D maybe TRBD1 (5 bases). There are 17 residues in the CDR3. Trimming shortened V by 5 bases and J by 1 base, and 18 bases separated the two germline ends. Germline-derived CDR1 and CDR2 are SGHTA and FQGNSA. CDR3 sequence: CASSRQGNLQSNQPQHF. As DNA, the CDR3 is TGTGCCAGCAGCCGGCAGGGAAACTTACAGAGCAATCAGCCCCAGCATTTT.

The chain combines TRBV19 with TRBJ1-5; tentative D call: TRBD1 (5 bases). Germline CDR1 is LNHDA and CDR2 is SQIVND (reference sequence). The V gene lost 3 bases and the J gene lost 6 bases, with 12 bases spanning the gap. The CDR3 contains 14 residues. CDR3 bases: TGTGCCAGTAGTATCCGCAGGGCTGGTCAGCCCCAGCATTTT. This encodes CASSIRRAGQPQHF.

This clone occurred once. The genes are TRBV28 and TRBJ1-5, with unresolved D. Deletions cut 5 bases from V and 4 bases from J, with 6 bases between. There are 12 residues in the CDR3. Germline CDR1 MDHEN, CDR2 SYDVKM. CDR3 DNA: TGTGCCAGCAGTGTAGGGAATCAGCCCCAGCATTTT. This sequence encodes CASSVGNQPQHF.